What follows is one T cell receptor (beta chain) and its context. Trimming took 3 bases from V and 7 from J; bases not matched to a gene: 9. There are 14 residues in the CDR3. The germline V gene encodes CDR1 DFQATT and CDR2 SNEGSKA (reference sequence). The sample originates from a study of blood T cells in healthy people across ages. It was with a sample-barcoded 5' primer and a J-beta primer mix that a second PCR of roughly 7 to 12 cycles was run. TCRdb fed the 5' RACE reads into MiXCR, producing one record per CDR3 protein. Of more than 750,000 distinct CDR3 sequences in the sample, about 29% were seen once. These data also formed part of another study, on T cells of mothers and their children. That source notes: Barcodes for each sample and 2-4 random nucleotides were added by the M1S primer used in the second PCR.

Input material: blood. The sequence came from a woman aged 40 to 50 in good health. J is TRBJ1-5 and V is TRBV20-1; 7 bases are a match to TRBD1. The CDR3, as DNA: TGCAGTGCTAGTTTGCAGGGGGTACGGCAGCCCCAGCATTTT. Its translation is CSASLQGVRQPQHF.